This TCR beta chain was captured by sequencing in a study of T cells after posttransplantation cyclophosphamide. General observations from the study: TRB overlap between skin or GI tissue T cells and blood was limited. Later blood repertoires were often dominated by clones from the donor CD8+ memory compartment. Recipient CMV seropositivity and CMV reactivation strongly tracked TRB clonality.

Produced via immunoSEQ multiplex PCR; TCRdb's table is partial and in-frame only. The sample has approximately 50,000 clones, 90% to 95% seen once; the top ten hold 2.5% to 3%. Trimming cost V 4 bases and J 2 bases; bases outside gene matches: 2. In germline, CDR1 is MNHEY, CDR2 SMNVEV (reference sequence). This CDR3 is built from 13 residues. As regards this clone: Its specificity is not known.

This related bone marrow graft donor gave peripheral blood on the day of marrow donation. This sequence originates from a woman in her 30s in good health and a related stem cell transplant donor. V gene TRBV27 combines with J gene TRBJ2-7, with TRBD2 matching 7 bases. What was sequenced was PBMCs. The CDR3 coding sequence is TGTGCCAGCAGTTGGGGGGGACCCTACGAGCAGTACTTC. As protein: CASSWGGPYEQYF.